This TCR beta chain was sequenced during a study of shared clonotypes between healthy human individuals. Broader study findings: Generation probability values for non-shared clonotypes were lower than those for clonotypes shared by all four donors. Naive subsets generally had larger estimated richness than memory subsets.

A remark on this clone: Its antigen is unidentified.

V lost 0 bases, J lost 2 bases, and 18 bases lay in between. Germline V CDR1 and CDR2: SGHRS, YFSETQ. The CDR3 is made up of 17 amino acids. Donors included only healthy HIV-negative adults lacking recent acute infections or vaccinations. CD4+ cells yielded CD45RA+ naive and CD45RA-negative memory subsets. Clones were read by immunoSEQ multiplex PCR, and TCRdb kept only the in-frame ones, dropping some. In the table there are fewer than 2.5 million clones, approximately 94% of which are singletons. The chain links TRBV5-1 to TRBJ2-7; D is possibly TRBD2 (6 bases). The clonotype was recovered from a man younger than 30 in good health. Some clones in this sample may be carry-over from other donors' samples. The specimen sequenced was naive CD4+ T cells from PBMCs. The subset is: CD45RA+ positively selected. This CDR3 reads CASSLEFGWRETYEQYF. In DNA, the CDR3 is TGCGCCAGCAGCTTGGAGTTCGGATGGAGGGAAACCTACGAGCAGTACTTC. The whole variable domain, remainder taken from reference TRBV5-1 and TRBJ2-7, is KAGVTQTPRYLIKTRGQQVTLSCSPISGHRSVSWYQQTPGQGLQFLFEYFSETQRNKGNFPGRFSGRQFSNSRSEMNVSTLELGDSALYLCASSLEFGWRETYEQYFGPGTRLTVT.